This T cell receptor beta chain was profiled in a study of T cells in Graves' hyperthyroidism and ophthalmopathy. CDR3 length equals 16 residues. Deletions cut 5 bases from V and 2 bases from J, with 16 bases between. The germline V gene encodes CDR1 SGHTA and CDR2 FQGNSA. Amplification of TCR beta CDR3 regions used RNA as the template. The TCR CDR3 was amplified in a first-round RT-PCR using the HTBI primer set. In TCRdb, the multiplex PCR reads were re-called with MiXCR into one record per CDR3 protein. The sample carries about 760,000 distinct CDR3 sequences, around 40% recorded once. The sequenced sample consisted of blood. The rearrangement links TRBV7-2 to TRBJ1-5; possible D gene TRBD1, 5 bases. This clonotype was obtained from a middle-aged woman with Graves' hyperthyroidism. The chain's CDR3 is CASSLGTAGGNQPQHF. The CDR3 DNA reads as TGTGCCAGCAGCCTTGGGACGGCCGGGGGCAATCAGCCCCAGCATTTT.